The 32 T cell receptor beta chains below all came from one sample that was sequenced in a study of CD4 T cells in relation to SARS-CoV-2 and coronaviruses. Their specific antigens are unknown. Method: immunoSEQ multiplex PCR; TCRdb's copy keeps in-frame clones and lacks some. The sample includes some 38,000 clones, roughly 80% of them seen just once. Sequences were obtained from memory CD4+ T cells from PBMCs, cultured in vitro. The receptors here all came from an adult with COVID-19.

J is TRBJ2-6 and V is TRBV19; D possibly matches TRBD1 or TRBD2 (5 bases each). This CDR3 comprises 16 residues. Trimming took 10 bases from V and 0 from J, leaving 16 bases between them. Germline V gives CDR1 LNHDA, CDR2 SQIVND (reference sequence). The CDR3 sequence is CATLGDQDSGANVLTF. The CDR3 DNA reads TGTGCCACTCTAGGGGACCAGGACTCTGGGGCCAACGTCCTGACTTTC.

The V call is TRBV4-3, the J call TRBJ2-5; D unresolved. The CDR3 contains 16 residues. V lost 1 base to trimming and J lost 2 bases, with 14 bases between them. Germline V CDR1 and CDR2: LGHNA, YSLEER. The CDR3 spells CASSQGVWGEQETQYF. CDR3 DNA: TGCGCCAGCAGCCAAGGGGTTTGGGGTGAACAAGAGACCCAGTACTTC.

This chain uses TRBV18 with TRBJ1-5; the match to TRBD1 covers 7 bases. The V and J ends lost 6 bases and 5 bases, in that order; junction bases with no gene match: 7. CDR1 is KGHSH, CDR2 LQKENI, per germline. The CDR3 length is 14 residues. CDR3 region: CASSKGARDQPQHF. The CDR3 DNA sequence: TGTGCCAGCTCTAAGGGGGCTCGCGATCAGCCCCAGCATTTT.

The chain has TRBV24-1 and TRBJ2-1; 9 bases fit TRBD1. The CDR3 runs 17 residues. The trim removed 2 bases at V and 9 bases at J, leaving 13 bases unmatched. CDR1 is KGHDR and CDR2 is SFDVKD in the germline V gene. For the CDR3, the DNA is TGTGCCACCAGTGATTCCCTCGGCGCCACAGGGGGCCCTGAGCAGTTCTTC. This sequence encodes CATSDSLGATGGPEQFF.

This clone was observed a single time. CDR3 residues: CAIGGLGVDTDTQYF. The CDR3 DNA follows: TGTGCCATCGGGGGATTGGGGGTCGACACAGATACGCAGTATTTT. The chain employs TRBV28 and TRBJ2-3; D may be TRBD2 (6 bases). The CDR3 extends over 15 amino acids. With 10 bases removed from V and 2 bases from J, the gap between germline ends came to 19 bases. Germline loops: CDR1 MDHEN, CDR2 SYDVKM. The variable domain in full, completed from reference TRBV28 and TRBJ2-3, reads DVKVTQSSRYLVKRTGEKVFLECVQDMDHENMFWYRQDPGLGLRLIYFSYDVKMKEKGDIPEGYSVSREKKERFSLILESASTNQTSMYLCAIGGLGVDTDTQYFGPGTRLTVL.

CDR3 sequence: CASSPGTTSYEQYF. CDR3 nucleotide sequence: TGTGCCAGCAGCCCCGGGACTACTTCCTACGAGCAGTACTTC. This chain joins TRBV11-2 and TRBJ2-7; 7 bases agree with TRBD2. Per germline, CDR1 SGHAT and CDR2 FQNNGV. V gave up 5 bases and J gave up 1 base; unmatched junction bases: 5. This CDR3 is built from 14 residues.

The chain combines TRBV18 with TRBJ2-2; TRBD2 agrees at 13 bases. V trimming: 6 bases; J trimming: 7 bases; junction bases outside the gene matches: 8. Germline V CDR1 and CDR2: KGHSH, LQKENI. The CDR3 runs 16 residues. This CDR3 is CASSRGLAGDVGELFF. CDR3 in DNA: TGTGCCAGCTCCCGAGGACTAGCGGGGGACGTCGGGGAGCTGTTTTTT.

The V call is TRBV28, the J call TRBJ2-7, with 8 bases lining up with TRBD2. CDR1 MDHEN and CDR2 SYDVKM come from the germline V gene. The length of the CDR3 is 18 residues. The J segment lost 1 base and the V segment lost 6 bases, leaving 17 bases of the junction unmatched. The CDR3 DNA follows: TGTGCCAGCAGACAGCTAGTCGGGAGGGTGTTTGAATCCTACGAGCAGTACTTC. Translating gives CASRQLVGRVFESYEQYF.

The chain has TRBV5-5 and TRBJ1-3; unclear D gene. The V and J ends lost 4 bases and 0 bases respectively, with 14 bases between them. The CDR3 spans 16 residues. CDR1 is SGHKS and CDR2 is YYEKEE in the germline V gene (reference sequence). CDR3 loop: CASSVDGPISGNTIYF. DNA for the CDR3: TGTGCCAGCAGCGTTGACGGACCGATCTCTGGAAACACCATATATTTT.

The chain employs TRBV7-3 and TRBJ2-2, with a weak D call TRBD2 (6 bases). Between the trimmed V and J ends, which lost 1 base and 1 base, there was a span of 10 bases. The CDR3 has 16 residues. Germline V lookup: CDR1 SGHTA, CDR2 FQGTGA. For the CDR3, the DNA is TGTGCCAGCAGCTTAAGTCGAGCGGGGAACACCGGGGAGCTGTTTTTT. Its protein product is CASSLSRAGNTGELFF.

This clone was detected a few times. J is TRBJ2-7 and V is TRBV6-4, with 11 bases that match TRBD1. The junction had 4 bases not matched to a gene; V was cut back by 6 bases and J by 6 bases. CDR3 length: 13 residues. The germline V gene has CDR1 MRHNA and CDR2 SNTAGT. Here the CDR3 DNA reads TGTGCCAGCAGGGGACAGGGGGTATCCGAGCAGTACTTC. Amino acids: CASRGQGVSEQYF.

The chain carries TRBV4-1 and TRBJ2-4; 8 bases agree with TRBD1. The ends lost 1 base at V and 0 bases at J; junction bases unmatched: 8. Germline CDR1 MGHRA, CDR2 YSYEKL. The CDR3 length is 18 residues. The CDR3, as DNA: TGCGCCAGCAGCCAAGGGGGACAGGTGGGGTTAGCCAAAAACATTCAGTACTTC. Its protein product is CASSQGGQVGLAKNIQYF.

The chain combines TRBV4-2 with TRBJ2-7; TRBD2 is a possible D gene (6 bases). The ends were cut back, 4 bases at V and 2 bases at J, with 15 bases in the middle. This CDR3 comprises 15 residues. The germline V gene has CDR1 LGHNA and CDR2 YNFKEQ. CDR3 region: CASSPLWRGAYEQYF. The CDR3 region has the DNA TGTGCCAGCAGCCCGCTCTGGCGGGGAGCCTACGAGCAGTACTTC.

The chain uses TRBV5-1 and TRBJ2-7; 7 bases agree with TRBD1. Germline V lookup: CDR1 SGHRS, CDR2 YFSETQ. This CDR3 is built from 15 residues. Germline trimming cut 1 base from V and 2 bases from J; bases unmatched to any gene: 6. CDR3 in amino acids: CASSLHMGQTYEQYF. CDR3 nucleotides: TGCGCCAGCAGCTTGCATATGGGACAGACCTACGAGCAGTACTTC. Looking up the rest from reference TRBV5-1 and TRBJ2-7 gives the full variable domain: KAGVTQTPRYLIKTRGQQVTLSCSPISGHRSVSWYQQTPGQGLQFLFEYFSETQRNKGNFPGRFSGRQFSNSRSEMNVSTLELGDSALYLCASSLHMGQTYEQYFGPGTRLTVT.

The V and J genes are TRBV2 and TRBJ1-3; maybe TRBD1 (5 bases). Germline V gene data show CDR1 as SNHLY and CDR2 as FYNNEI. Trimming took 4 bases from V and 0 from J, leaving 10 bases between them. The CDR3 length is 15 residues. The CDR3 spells CASSGWGSSGNTIYF. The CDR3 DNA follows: TGTGCCAGCAGTGGATGGGGCAGCTCTGGAAACACCATATATTTT.

The CDR3 sequence is CASSPRGGTSSNEQFF. For the CDR3, the DNA is TGCGCCAGCAGCCCCCGGGGGGGGACTAGTTCTAATGAGCAGTTCTTC. The chain links TRBV4-1 to TRBJ2-1; 8 positions match TRBD2. V dropped 4 bases and J dropped 7; count of bases not matched to a gene: 12. Germline loops: CDR1 MGHRA, CDR2 YSYEKL. The CDR3 runs to 16 residues.

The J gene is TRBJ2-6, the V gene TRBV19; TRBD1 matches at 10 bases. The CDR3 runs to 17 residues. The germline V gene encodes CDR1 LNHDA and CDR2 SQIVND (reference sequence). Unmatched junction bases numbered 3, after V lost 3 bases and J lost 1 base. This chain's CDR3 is CASSIWTGGSGANVLTF. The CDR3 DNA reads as TGTGCCAGTAGTATTTGGACAGGGGGTTCTGGGGCCAACGTCCTGACTTTC.

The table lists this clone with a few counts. CDR3 protein: CASSSRPISYEQYF. CDR3 DNA sequence: TGTGCCAGCAGTTCGCGGCCCATCTCCTACGAGCAGTACTTC. The rearrangement links TRBV27 to TRBJ2-7; D remains ambiguous. The CDR3 has 14 amino acids. Trimming shortened V by 4 bases and J by 0 bases, and 10 bases separated the two germline ends. Per germline, CDR1 MNHEY and CDR2 SMNVEV (reference sequence).

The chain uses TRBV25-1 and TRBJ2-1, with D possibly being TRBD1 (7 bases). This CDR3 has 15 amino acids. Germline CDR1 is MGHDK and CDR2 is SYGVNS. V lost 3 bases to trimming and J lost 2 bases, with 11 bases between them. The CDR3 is CASSERDSPYNEQFF. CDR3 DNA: TGTGCCAGCAGTGAGCGGGACAGTCCCTACAATGAGCAGTTCTTC.

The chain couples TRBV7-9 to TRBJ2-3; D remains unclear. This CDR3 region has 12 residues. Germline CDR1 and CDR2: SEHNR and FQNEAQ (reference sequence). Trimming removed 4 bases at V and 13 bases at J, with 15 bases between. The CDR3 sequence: CASSSRLPNKYF. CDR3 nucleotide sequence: TGTGCCAGCAGCTCCCGACTCCCTAACAAGTATTTT.

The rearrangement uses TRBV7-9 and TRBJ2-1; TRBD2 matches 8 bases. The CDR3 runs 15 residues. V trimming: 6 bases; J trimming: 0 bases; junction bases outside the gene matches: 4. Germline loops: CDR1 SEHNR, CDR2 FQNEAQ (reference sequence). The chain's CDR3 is CASSSGTSSYNEQFF. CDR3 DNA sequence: TGTGCCAGCAGTTCCGGGACTAGCTCCTACAATGAGCAGTTCTTC.

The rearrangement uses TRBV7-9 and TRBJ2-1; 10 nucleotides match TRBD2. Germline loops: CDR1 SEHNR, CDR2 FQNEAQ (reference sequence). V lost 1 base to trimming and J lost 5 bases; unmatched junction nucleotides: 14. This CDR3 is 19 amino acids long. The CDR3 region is CASSLVAPLRSGGDNEQFF. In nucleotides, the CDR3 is TGTGCCAGCAGCTTAGTAGCTCCCCTTCGGAGCGGGGGGGACAATGAGCAGTTCTTC.

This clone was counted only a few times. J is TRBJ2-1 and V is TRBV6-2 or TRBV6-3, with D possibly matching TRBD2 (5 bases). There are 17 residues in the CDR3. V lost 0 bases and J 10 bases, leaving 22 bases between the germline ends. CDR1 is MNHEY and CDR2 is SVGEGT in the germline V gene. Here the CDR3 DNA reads TGTGCCAGCAGTTACTCCCTGCCCCGGAGCGGCAAGCGGGAGCAGTTCTTC. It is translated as CASSYSLPRSGKREQFF.

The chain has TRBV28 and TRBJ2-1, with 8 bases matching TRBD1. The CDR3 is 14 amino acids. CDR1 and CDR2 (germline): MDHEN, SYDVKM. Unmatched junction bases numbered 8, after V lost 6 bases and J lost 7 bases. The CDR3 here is CASSLPGQENEQFF. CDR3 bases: TGTGCCAGCAGCTTACCGGGACAGGAGAATGAGCAGTTCTTC.

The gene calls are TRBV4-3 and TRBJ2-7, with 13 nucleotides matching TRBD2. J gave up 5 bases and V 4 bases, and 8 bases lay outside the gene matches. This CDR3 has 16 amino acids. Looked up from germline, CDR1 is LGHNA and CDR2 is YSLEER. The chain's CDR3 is CASSPAILAGGDEQYF. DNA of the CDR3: TGCGCCAGCAGCCCCGCGATACTAGCGGGAGGGGACGAGCAGTACTTC.

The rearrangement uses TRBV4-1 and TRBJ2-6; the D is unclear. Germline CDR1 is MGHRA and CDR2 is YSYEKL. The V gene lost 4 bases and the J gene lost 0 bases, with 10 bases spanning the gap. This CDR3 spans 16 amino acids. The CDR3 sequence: CASSPTESSGANVLTF. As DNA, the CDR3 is TGCGCCAGCAGCCCTACCGAGAGCTCTGGGGCCAACGTCCTGACTTTC.

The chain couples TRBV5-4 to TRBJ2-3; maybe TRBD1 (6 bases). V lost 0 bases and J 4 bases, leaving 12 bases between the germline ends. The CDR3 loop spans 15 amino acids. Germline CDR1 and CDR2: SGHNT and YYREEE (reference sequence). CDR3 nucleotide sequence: TGTGCCAGCAGCTTGGGGGGGCTCACCTCAGATACGCAGTATTTT. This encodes CASSLGGLTSDTQYF.

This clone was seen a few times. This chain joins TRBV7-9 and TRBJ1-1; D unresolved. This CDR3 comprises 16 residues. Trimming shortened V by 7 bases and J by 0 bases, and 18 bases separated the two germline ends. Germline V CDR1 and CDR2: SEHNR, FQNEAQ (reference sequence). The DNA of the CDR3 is TGTGCCAGCACCACCGCCGTCGCAGAATTGAACACTGAAGCTTTCTTT. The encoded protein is CASTTAVAELNTEAFF. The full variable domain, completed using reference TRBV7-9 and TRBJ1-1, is DTGVSQNPRHKITKRGQNVTFRCDPISEHNRLYWYRQTLGQGPEFLTYFQNEAQLEKSRLLSDRFSAERPKGSFSTLEIQRTEQGDSAMYLCASTTAVAELNTEAFFGQGTRLTVV.

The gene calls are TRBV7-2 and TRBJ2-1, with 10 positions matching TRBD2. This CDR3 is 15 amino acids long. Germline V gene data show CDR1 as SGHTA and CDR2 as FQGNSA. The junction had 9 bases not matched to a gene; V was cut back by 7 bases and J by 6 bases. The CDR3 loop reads CASTFGLAESNEQFF. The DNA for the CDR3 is TGTGCCAGCACCTTCGGACTAGCGGAATCCAATGAGCAGTTCTTC.

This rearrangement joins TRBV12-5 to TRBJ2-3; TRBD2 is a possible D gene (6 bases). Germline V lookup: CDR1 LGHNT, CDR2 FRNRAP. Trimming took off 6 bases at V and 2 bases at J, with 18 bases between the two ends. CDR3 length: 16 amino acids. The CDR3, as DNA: TGTGCTAGTGGCTTGCCGGGACTCCTTTTCACAGATACGCAGTATTTT. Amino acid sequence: CASGLPGLLFTDTQYF.

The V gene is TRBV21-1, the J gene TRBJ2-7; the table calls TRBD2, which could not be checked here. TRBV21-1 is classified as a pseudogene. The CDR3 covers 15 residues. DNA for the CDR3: TGTGCCAGCAGCGGAAGGGGGGGGGTCCGCCGCGAGCAGTACTTC. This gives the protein CASSGRGGVRREQYF.

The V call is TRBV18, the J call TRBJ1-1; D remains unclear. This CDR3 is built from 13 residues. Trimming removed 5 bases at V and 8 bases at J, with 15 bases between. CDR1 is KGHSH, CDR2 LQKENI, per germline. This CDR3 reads CASSTRPGMEAFF. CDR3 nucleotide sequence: TGTGCCAGCTCAACCAGGCCGGGGATGGAAGCTTTCTTT.